This record looks at one TCR beta chain sequence and its context. These data belong to a study of cytomegalovirus exposure and HLA in healthy donors. Germline CDR1 reads MDHEN; CDR2 reads SYDVKM. After removal of 6 bases from V and 3 bases from J, the junction contained 5 bases not matched to a gene. CDR3 length equals 14 residues. The PCR had 60 Vbeta and 13 Jbeta primers. Assay: immunoSEQ multiplex PCR; the TCRdb copy retains only in-frame clones and omits some. The sample lists about 170,000 clones; approximately 80% were seen once. The sequence derives from a man aged 18 to 30 in good health and CMV-seronegative. The chain joins TRBV28 to TRBJ1-2; 9 positions match TRBD1. Sequencing used PBMCs. DNA for the CDR3: TGTGCCAGCAGATCGGACAGGGGCCACTATGGCTACACCTTC. Amino acid sequence: CASRSDRGHYGYTF.